Included here is one TCR beta chain sequence, with context. These data belong to a study of chronic HIV infection and antiretroviral therapy. This CDR3 region has 14 residues. Germline V gene sequence: CDR1 SGHRS, CDR2 YFSETQ. Trimming took 0 bases from V and 4 from J, leaving 10 bases between them. MiXCR, applied by TCRdb to the 5' RACE reads, yields one record per CDR3 protein. Among about 38,000 distinct CDR3 sequences listed, around 8.7% were seen once. The TCR was taken from an adult who had HIV and had not received antiretroviral therapy, or was an uninfected healthy control (not recorded which). Sequenced: peripheral blood. This chain links TRBV5-1 with TRBJ1-2; D gene ambiguous. CDR3 amino acids: CASSLEVYGYGYTF. The CDR3 bases are TGCGCCAGCAGCTTGGAAGTATACGGCTATGGCTACACCTTC.